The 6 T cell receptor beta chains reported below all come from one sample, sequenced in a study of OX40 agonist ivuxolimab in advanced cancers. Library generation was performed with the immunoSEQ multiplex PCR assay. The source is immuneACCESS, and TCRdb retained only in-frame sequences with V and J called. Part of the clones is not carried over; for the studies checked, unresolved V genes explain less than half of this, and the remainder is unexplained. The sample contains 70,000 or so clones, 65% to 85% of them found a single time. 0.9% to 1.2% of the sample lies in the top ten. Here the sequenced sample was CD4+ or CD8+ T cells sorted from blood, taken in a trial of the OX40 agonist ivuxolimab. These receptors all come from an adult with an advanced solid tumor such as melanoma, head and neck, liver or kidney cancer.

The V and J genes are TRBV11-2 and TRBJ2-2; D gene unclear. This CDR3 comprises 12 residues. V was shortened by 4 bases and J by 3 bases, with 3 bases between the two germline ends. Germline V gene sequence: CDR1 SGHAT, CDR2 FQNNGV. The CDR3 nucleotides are TGTGCCAGCAGCTACTACACCGGGGAGCTGTTTTTT. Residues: CASSYYTGELFF.

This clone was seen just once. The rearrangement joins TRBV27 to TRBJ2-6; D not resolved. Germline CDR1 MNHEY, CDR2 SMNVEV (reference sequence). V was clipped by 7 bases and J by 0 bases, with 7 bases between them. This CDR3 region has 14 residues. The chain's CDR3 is CASTGYSGANVLTF. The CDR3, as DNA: TGTGCCAGCACCGGGTACTCTGGGGCCAACGTCCTGACTTTC.

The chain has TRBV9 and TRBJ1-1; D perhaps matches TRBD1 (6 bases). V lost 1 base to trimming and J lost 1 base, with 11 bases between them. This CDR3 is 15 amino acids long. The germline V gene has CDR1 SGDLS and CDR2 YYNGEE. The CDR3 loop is CASSVMGAGNTEAFF. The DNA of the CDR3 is TGTGCCAGCAGCGTAATGGGGGCGGGGAACACTGAAGCTTTCTTT. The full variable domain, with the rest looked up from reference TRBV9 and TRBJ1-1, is DSGVTQTPKHLITATGQRVTLRCSPRSGDLSVYWYQQSLDQGLQFLIQYYNGEERAKGNILERFSAQQFPDLHSELNLSSLELGDSALYFCASSVMGAGNTEAFFGQGTRLTVV.

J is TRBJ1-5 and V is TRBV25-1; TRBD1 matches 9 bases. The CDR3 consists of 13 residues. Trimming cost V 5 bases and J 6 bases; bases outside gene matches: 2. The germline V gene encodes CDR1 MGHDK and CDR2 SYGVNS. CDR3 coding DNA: TGTGCCAGCAGTCTGGGACAGGGTCAGCCCCAGCATTTT. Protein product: CASSLGQGQPQHF.

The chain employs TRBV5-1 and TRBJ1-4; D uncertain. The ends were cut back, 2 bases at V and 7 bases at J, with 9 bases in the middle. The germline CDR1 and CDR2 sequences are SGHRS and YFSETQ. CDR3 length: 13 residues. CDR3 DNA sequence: TGCGCCAGCAGCTTCGGTCTCCGTGAAAAACTGTTTTTT. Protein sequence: CASSFGLREKLFF.

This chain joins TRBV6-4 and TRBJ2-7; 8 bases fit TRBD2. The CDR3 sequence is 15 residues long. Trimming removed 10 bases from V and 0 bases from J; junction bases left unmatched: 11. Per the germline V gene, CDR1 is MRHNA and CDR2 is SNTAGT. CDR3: CANGTRRGSSYEQYF. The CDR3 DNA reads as TGTGCCAACGGGACTAGAAGGGGGAGCTCCTACGAGCAGTACTTC.